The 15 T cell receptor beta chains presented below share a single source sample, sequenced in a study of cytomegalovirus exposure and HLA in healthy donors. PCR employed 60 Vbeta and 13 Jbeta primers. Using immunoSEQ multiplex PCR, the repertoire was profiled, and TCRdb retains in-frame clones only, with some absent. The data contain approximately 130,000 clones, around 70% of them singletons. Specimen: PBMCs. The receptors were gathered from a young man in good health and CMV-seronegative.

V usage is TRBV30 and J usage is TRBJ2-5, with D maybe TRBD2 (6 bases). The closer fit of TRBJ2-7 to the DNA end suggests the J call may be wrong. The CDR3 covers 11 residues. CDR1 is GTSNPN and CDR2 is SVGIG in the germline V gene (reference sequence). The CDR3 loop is CASSGGDEQYF. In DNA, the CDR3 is TGTGCCTCGTCCGGGGGAGACGAGCAGTACTTC.

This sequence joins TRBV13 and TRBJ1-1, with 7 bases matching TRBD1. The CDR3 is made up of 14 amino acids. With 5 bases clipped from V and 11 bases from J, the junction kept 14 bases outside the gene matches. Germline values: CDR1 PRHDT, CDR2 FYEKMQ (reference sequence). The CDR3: CASSAVDRAPTAFF. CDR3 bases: TGTGCCAGCAGCGCAGTAGACAGGGCCCCTACGGCTTTCTTT.

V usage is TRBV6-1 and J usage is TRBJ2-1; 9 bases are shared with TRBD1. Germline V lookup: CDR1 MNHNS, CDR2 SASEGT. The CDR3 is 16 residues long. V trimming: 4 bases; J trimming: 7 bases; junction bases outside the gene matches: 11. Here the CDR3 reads CASSGPGQGSYNEQFF. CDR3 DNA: TGTGCCAGCAGTGGGCCGGGACAGGGTTCTTATAATGAGCAGTTCTTC.

CDR3 residues: CASSQDIGTEAFF. The CDR3 DNA follows: TGTGCCAGCAGCCAGGACATCGGCACTGAAGCTTTCTTT. The chain employs TRBV9 and TRBJ1-1; D is possibly TRBD1 (5 bases). Germline loops: CDR1 SGDLS, CDR2 YYNGEE. CDR3 length: 13 residues. The V end was cut by 4 bases, the J end by 4 bases, with 11 bases between.

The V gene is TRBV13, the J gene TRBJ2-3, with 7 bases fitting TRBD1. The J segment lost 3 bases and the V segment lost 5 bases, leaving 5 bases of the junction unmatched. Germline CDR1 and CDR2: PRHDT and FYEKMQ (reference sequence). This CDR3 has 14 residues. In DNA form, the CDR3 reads TGTGCCAGCAGCCGGAGACAGGGTACAGATACGCAGTATTTT. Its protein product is CASSRRQGTDTQYF.

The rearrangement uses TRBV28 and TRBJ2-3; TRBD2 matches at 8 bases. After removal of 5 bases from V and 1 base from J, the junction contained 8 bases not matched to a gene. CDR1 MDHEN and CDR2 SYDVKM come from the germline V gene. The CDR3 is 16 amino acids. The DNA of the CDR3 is TGTGCCAGCAGTCAAGATAGGACTAGCCGCACAGATACGCAGTATTTT. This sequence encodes CASSQDRTSRTDTQYF.

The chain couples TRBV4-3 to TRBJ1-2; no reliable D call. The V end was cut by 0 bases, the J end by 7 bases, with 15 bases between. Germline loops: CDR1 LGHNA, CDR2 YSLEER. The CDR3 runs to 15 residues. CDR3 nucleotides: TGCGCCAGCAGCCAAGATCTCGGCGGATCCGGTGGCTACACCTTC. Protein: CASSQDLGGSGGYTF.

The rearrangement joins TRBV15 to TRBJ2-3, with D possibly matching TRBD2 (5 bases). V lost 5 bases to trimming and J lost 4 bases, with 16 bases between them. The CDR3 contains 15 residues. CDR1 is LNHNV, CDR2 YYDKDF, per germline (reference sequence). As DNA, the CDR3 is TGTGCCACCAGCCGCCCGGGGTTGGTAGCAGATACGCAGTATTTT. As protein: CATSRPGLVADTQYF.

CDR3 in amino acids: CASSSLTGGDQPQHF. The CDR3 nucleotides read TGTGCCAGCAGTTCTTTGACAGGGGGTGATCAGCCCCAGCATTTT. The V call is TRBV27, the J call TRBJ1-5; 9 nucleotides agree with TRBD1. Germline V lookup: CDR1 MNHEY, CDR2 SMNVEV (reference sequence). The CDR3 runs to 15 residues. The V segment lost 4 bases and the J segment 5 bases; nucleotides outside the gene matches: 6.

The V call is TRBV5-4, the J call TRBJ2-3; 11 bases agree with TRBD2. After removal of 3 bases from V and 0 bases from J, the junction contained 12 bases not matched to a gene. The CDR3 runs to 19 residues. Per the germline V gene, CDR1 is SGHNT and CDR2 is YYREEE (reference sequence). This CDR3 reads CASSWTGTSGSSSTDTQYF. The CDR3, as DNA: TGTGCCAGCAGCTGGACCGGGACTAGCGGTTCCTCTAGCACAGATACGCAGTATTTT.

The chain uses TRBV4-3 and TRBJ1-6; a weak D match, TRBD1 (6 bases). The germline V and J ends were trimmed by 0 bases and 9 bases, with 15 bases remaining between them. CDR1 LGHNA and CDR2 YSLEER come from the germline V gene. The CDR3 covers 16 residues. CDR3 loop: CASSQDPGQNISPLHF. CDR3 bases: TGCGCCAGCAGCCAAGATCCCGGACAGAACATTTCACCCCTCCACTTT.

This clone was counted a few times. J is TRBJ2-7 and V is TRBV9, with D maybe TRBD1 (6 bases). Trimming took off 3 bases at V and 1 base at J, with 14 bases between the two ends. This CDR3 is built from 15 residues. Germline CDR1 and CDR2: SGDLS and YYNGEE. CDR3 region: CASSAGQSSSYEQYF. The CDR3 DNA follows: TGTGCCAGCAGCGCTGGACAGAGTTCTTCCTACGAGCAGTACTTC.

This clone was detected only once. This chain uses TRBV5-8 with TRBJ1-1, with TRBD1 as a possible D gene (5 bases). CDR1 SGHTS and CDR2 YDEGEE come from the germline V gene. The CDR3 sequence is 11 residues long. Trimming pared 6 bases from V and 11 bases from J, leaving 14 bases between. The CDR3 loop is CASTYGRDAFF. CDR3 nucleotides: TGTGCCAGCACTTACGGGAGGGACGCTTTCTTT.

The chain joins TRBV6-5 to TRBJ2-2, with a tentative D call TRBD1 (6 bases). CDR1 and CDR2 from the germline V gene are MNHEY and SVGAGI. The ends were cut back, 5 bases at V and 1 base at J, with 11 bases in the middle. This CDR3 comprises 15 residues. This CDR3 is CASSPTGQNTGELFF. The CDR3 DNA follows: TGTGCCAGCAGTCCCACGGGACAGAACACCGGGGAGCTGTTTTTT.

The DNA for the CDR3 is TGTGCTAGTGCCCAGGGGGTAGGGAATCAGCCCCAGCATTTT. It translates to CASAQGVGNQPQHF. V is TRBV12-5 and J is TRBJ1-5; 7 bases fit TRBD1. The CDR3 is made up of 14 amino acids. Germline V gene data show CDR1 as LGHNT and CDR2 as FRNRAP. Trimming removed 7 bases from V and 4 bases from J; junction bases left unmatched: 7.